These 31 T cell receptor beta chains originate from one sample sequenced in a study of T cell repertoires in cytomegalovirus infection. One entry per CDR3 protein results from TCRdb running MiXCR on the reads. This table has fewer than 300,000 distinct CDR3 sequences, about 25% appearing once. The specimen was PBMCs. These TCRs come from a human donor in good health (CMV status not recorded). Some clones in this sample may be carry-over from other donors' samples.

The table lists this clonotype with many counts. The genes are TRBV7-8 and TRBJ1-6; a possible D gene is TRBD1 (6 bases). CDR3 length: 15 amino acids. V was clipped by 1 base and J by 9 bases, with 13 bases between them. From germline, CDR1 is SGHVS and CDR2 FQNEAQ. This CDR3 reads CASSLGGTTSSPLHF. The CDR3 nucleotides are TGTGCCAGCAGCTTAGGTGGGACAACAAGTTCACCCCTCCACTTT.

V usage is TRBV6-2 or TRBV6-3 and J usage is TRBJ2-3; a weak D match, TRBD1 (7 bases). The CDR3 loop spans 16 amino acids. V lost 1 base and J lost 3, with 14 bases in between. Germline-derived CDR1 and CDR2 are MNHEY and SVGEGT. In nucleotides, the CDR3 is TGTGCCAGCAGTTACTTAGAGACAGGGAGGACAGATACGCAGTATTTT. This gives the protein CASSYLETGRTDTQYF.

This clonotype was observed many times. The chain combines TRBV7-2 with TRBJ2-5; D gene ambiguous. Per germline, CDR1 SGHTA and CDR2 FQGNSA. The CDR3 is 12 amino acids. The V end was cut by 5 bases, the J end by 5 bases, with 9 bases between. CDR3 nucleotide sequence: TGTGCCAGCAGCGGTAGTCGGGAGACCCAGTACTTC. Protein sequence: CASSGSRETQYF.

The gene calls are TRBV5-1 and TRBJ1-2; no clear D. Looked up from germline, CDR1 is SGHRS and CDR2 is YFSETQ. This CDR3 comprises 14 residues. V lost 0 bases and J lost 0, with 6 bases in between. The CDR3 nucleotides read TGCGCCAGCAGCTTGGCCCCGGCTAACTATGGCTACACCTTC. Amino acid sequence: CASSLAPANYGYTF.

This clonotype occurred many times. The chain joins TRBV7-2 to TRBJ1-1, with D perhaps matching TRBD1 (6 bases). Germline lookup yields CDR1 SGHTA and CDR2 FQGNSA. The CDR3 contains 14 residues. Trimming left V 5 bases short and J 7 bases short, with 17 bases between. The CDR3 loop reads CASSRWTVTSEAFF. The CDR3 DNA follows: TGTGCCAGCAGCCGATGGACAGTCACGAGTGAAGCTTTCTTT.

The chain recombines TRBV16 with TRBJ1-2, with unresolved D. This CDR3 comprises 14 residues. Trimming removed 0 bases at V and 3 bases at J, with 8 bases between. The germline CDR1 and CDR2 sequences are KGHSY and FQNENV. In DNA form, the CDR3 reads TGTGCCAGCAGCCAATCTAAACTCGACTATGGCTACACCTTC. It specifies CASSQSKLDYGYTF.

The sample holds many counts of this clonotype. The rearrangement joins TRBV15 to TRBJ2-1; 10 bases line up with TRBD2. Germline V CDR1 and CDR2: LNHNV, YYDKDF (reference sequence). J lost 8 bases, V lost 8 bases, and 12 bases had no gene match. The CDR3 covers 15 residues. CDR3 nucleotide sequence: TGTGCCACCGGGCCGGGACTAGCGTCCTTCGATGAGCAGTTCTTC. This codes for CATGPGLASFDEQFF.

This clonotype was counted at least ten times. The chain uses TRBV7-2 and TRBJ1-5; D is uncertain. Trimming removed 4 bases from V and 4 bases from J, with 5 bases in between. The CDR3 length is 12 residues. The germline V gene has CDR1 SGHTA and CDR2 FQGNSA. The DNA of the CDR3 is TGTGCCAGCAGCTCAACTAATCAGCCCCAGCATTTT. Its protein product is CASSSTNQPQHF.

This clonotype showed up many times. The rearrangement links TRBV7-2 to TRBJ2-1; D could derive from TRBD1 or TRBD2 (6 bases each). This CDR3 is 13 amino acids long. CDR1 and CDR2 from the germline V gene are SGHTA and FQGNSA. Trimming cost V 5 bases and J 10 bases, with 15 bases left between them. The CDR3 DNA sequence: TGTGCCAGCAGCCCAGGGGAGGAACGGGAGCAGTTCTTC. Its protein is CASSPGEEREQFF. The full variable domain, rest sourced from reference TRBV7-2 and TRBJ2-1, is GAGVSQSPSNKVTEKGKDVELRCDPISGHTALYWYRQSLGQGLEFLIYFQGNSAPDKSGLPSDRFSAERTGGSVSTLTIQRTQQEDSAVYLCASSPGEEREQFFGPGTRLTVL.

In this sample, this clonotype turned up many times. The chain links TRBV7-2 to TRBJ2-2; no clear D. V was shortened by 0 bases and J by 0 bases, with 2 bases between the two germline ends. Per germline, CDR1 SGHTA and CDR2 FQGNSA. This CDR3 spans 14 amino acids. The CDR3 sequence: CASSLAANTGELFF. The CDR3 bases are TGTGCCAGCAGCTTAGCCGCGAACACCGGGGAGCTGTTTTTT.

The J gene is TRBJ2-5, the V gene TRBV6-6; the match to TRBD1 covers 9 bases. J was trimmed by 4 bases and V by 3 bases; bases with no gene match: 6. The CDR3 spans 15 residues. Germline-derived CDR1 and CDR2 are MNHNY and SVGAGI (reference sequence). The CDR3 DNA sequence: TGTGCCAGCAGTTATTCCGGGACAGGGCCAGAGACCCAGTACTTC. Encoded protein: CASSYSGTGPETQYF.

V is TRBV20-1 and J is TRBJ1-5, with TRBD1 identical over 7 bases. Trimming took 0 bases from V and 5 from J; bases not matched to a gene: 7. This CDR3 comprises 15 residues. The germline gives CDR1 DFQATT, CDR2 SNEGSKA (reference sequence). As DNA, the CDR3 is TGCAGTGCTAGAGAGACAGGGTTAGGAGATCAGCCCCAGCATTTT. It codes for CSARETGLGDQPQHF.

CDR3: CATGLHSGNEQYF. CDR3 DNA sequence: TGTGCCACCGGACTTCACTCCGGAAACGAGCAGTACTTC. The chain is built from TRBV12-3 or TRBV12-4 and TRBJ2-7; possibly TRBD2 for D (5 bases). CDR3 length: 13 residues. Trimming stripped 10 bases from V and 5 bases from J, with 18 bases between.

This clonotype was seen more than once but under ten times. The chain recombines TRBV6-2 or TRBV6-3 with TRBJ2-7; TRBD2 is a possible D gene (5 bases). The CDR3 loop spans 15 amino acids. V lost 2 bases to trimming and J lost 6 bases, with 17 bases between them. Looked up from germline, CDR1 is MNHEY and CDR2 is SVGEGT. This CDR3 is CASSYQQRRGREQYF. As DNA, the CDR3 is TGTGCCAGCAGTTACCAGCAGCGGCGCGGGCGCGAGCAGTACTTC.

The chain carries TRBV28 and TRBJ1-2; possible D gene TRBD1, 6 bases. CDR1 and CDR2 from the germline V gene are MDHEN and SYDVKM. With 4 bases removed from V and 4 bases from J, the gap between germline ends came to 10 bases. This CDR3 comprises 13 residues. The CDR3 DNA reads TGTGCCAGCAGTTCCGGGACACTCTATGGCTACACCTTC. Residues: CASSSGTLYGYTF.

The V gene is TRBV5-4, the J gene TRBJ2-7, with D perhaps assigned TRBD1 or TRBD2 (5 bases each). Trimming removed 0 bases at V and 6 bases at J, with 16 bases between. Germline V CDR1 and CDR2: SGHNT, YYREEE (reference sequence). CDR3 size: 15 residues. For the CDR3, the DNA is TGTGCCAGCAGCTTGGCTAGAAGGGGTGCGGGCGAGCAGTACTTC. Translation gives CASSLARRGAGEQYF.

This clonotype was counted between two and nine times. The chain combines TRBV28 with TRBJ2-6; no definite D call. V lost 2 bases and J 0 bases, leaving 5 bases between the germline ends. The CDR3 runs 15 residues. Germline values: CDR1 MDHEN, CDR2 SYDVKM. CDR3 coding DNA: TGTGCCAGCAGTTTACAGATCTCTGGGGCCAACGTCCTGACTTTC. Translated: CASSLQISGANVLTF. Variable domain in full (rest from reference TRBV28 and TRBJ2-6): DVKVTQSSRYLVKRTGEKVFLECVQDMDHENMFWYRQDPGLGLRLIYFSYDVKMKEKGDIPEGYSVSREKKERFSLILESASTNQTSMYLCASSLQISGANVLTFGAGSRLTVL.

In its sample, this clonotype was seen a few times. The chain employs TRBV19 and TRBJ1-1, with D possibly being TRBD1 (5 bases). Deletions cut 6 bases from V and 2 bases from J, with 13 bases between. CDR1 LNHDA and CDR2 SQIVND come from the germline V gene (reference sequence). The CDR3 is 14 amino acids. DNA for the CDR3: TGTGCCAGTAGAACGGGACCGTTTAACACTGAAGCTTTCTTT. Its translation is CASRTGPFNTEAFF.

This clonotype appeared a few times. The J gene is TRBJ2-3, the V gene TRBV19, with D perhaps matching TRBD2 (6 bases). The CDR3 loop spans 15 amino acids. The germline V gene encodes CDR1 LNHDA and CDR2 SQIVND (reference sequence). Trimming removed 6 bases at V and 1 base at J, with 14 bases between. CDR3 sequence: CASSRTGLRTDTQYF. For the CDR3, the DNA is TGTGCCAGTAGCCGCACGGGACTCCGCACAGATACGCAGTATTTT. The variable domain in full, with the rest retrieved from reference TRBV19 and TRBJ2-3, is DGGITQSPKYLFRKEGQNVTLSCEQNLNHDAMYWYRQDPGQGLRLIYYSQIVNDFQKGDIAEGYSVSREKKESFPLTVTSAQKNPTAFYLCASSRTGLRTDTQYFGPGTRLTVL.

The chain links TRBV27 to TRBJ1-1, with D perhaps TRBD1 (6 bases). V lost 5 bases and J 3 bases, leaving 13 bases between the germline ends. The germline gives CDR1 MNHEY, CDR2 SMNVEV (reference sequence). There are 14 residues in the CDR3. The CDR3 reads CASSQRPGDTEAFF. CDR3 nucleotide sequence: TGTGCCAGCAGTCAAAGGCCAGGGGACACTGAAGCTTTCTTT.

This clonotype was detected ten times or more. The chain carries TRBV7-2 and TRBJ2-7, with D tentatively TRBD2 (5 bases). V lost 4 bases, J lost 6 bases, and 16 bases lay in between. The CDR3 has 14 residues. Germline V gives CDR1 SGHTA, CDR2 FQGNSA. As DNA, the CDR3 is TGTGCCAGCAGCTCCGGGGTACACCGGACCGAGCAGTACTTC. This translates into CASSSGVHRTEQYF.

This sequence joins TRBV20-1 and TRBJ2-7, with 7 bases matching TRBD1. J was trimmed by 5 bases and V by 4 bases; bases with no gene match: 11. The CDR3 consists of 14 residues. Germline-derived CDR1 and CDR2 are DFQATT and SNEGSKA (reference sequence). This CDR3 is CSANTGVPRDEQYF. Written as DNA, the CDR3 is TGCAGTGCTAATACAGGGGTTCCCCGCGACGAGCAGTACTTC.

The gene calls are TRBV6-2 or TRBV6-3 and TRBJ2-2; 10 bases are shared with TRBD1. This CDR3 is built from 17 residues. CDR1 is MNHEY, CDR2 SVGEGT, per germline. Trimming took 0 bases from V and 3 from J; bases not matched to a gene: 4. CDR3 amino acids: CASSYSGTGDYTGELFF. The CDR3 bases are TGTGCCAGCAGTTACTCCGGGACAGGGGATTACACCGGGGAGCTGTTTTTT.

As concerns this clonotype: One junction end does not reproduce the germline sequence, and a read error may be involved. J is TRBJ2-5 and V is TRBV5-1, with 9 bases matching TRBD2. The germline V gene encodes CDR1 SGHRS and CDR2 YFSETQ. The CDR3 has 14 residues. DNA of the CDR3: TGCGCCAGCAGCCTCGGGACTAGCCAACAGACCCAGTACTTC. It is translated as CASSLGTSQQTQYF.

This clonotype has just a few counts. The chain is built from TRBV19 and TRBJ2-7; 8 bases agree with TRBD1. Germline CDR1 and CDR2: LNHDA and SQIVND (reference sequence). This CDR3 region has 13 residues. Losses at the gene ends were 3 bases for V and 6 bases for J; bases not matched to a gene: 4. The CDR3 DNA follows: TGTGCCAGTAGTATGACAGGGGAAGGCGAGCAGTACTTC. Its protein is CASSMTGEGEQYF.

The table lists this clonotype with a few counts. J is TRBJ2-3 and V is TRBV29-1; 8 bases fit TRBD2. CDR1 and CDR2 (germline): SQVTM, ANQGSEA. The CDR3 has 15 amino acids. With 4 bases clipped from V and 2 bases from J, the junction kept 8 bases outside the gene matches. The CDR3 DNA reads TGCAGCGTTGTGGGGCTAGCGGGTACCACAGATACGCAGTATTTT. It codes for CSVVGLAGTTDTQYF.

This sequence joins TRBV20-1 and TRBJ1-6, with D unresolved. The CDR3 contains 13 residues. Germline CDR1 and CDR2: DFQATT and SNEGSKA (reference sequence). V lost 5 bases and J lost 10, with 15 bases in between. This chain's CDR3 is CSAQRNLESPLHF. The DNA of the CDR3 is TGCAGTGCTCAACGGAATTTAGAGTCACCCCTCCACTTT.

This clonotype was counted between two and nine times. DNA for the CDR3: TGTGCCAGCTTCCCTTATCAGGCAGGGTCACGTGGAGAGCAGTACTTC. It specifies CASFPYQAGSRGEQYF. The gene calls are TRBV27 and TRBJ2-7, with D possibly being TRBD1 (5 bases). Germline CDR1 and CDR2: MNHEY and SMNVEV (reference sequence). The CDR3 is 16 residues long. The V and J ends lost 8 bases and 7 bases respectively, with 27 bases between them.

In this sample, this clonotype turned up many times. The V gene is TRBV7-2, the J gene TRBJ1-2; possible D gene TRBD1, 5 bases. The CDR3 runs 13 residues. V dropped 6 bases and J dropped 8 bases, with 16 bases sitting between them. CDR1 is SGHTA and CDR2 is FQGNSA in the germline V gene. CDR3 in DNA: TGTGCCAGCAGTCCGAGCCGCAGGGAGGGCTACACCTTC. Translating it yields CASSPSRREGYTF.

This clonotype was observed a handful of times. The rearrangement joins TRBV5-1 to TRBJ1-2, with D perhaps TRBD1 (5 bases). Trimming stripped 4 bases from V and 8 bases from J, with 21 bases between. Germline V lookup: CDR1 SGHRS, CDR2 YFSETQ. The CDR3 runs to 15 residues. DNA for the CDR3: TGCGCCAGCAGCCCGCGGGACGCCGGAATGGAGGGCTACACCTTC. The encoded protein is CASSPRDAGMEGYTF.

This clonotype was counted between two and nine times. In DNA, the CDR3 is TGTGCCAGCAGCTTAGCGGGGCCCTACACAGATACGCAGTATTTT. Its protein product is CASSLAGPYTDTQYF. V is TRBV7-2 and J is TRBJ2-3, with a tentative D call TRBD1 (5 bases). The CDR3 length is 15 residues. The ends were cut back, 0 bases at V and 2 bases at J, with 9 bases in the middle. Germline V gene sequence: CDR1 SGHTA, CDR2 FQGNSA. Full variable domain (outside the CDR3, taken from reference TRBV7-2 and TRBJ2-3): GAGVSQSPSNKVTEKGKDVELRCDPISGHTALYWYRQSLGQGLEFLIYFQGNSAPDKSGLPSDRFSAERTGGSVSTLTIQRTQQEDSAVYLCASSLAGPYTDTQYFGPGTRLTVL.